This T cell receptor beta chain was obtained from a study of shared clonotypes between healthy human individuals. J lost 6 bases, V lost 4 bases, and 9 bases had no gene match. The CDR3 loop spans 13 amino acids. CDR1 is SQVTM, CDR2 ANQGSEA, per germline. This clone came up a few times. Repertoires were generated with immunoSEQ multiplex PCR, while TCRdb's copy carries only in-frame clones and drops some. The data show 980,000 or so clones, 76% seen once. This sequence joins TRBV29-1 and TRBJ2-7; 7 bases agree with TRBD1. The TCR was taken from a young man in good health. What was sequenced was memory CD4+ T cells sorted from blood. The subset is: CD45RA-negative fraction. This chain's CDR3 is CSVAGQPNGEQYF. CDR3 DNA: TGCAGCGTTGCGGGACAGCCAAACGGCGAGCAGTACTTC.